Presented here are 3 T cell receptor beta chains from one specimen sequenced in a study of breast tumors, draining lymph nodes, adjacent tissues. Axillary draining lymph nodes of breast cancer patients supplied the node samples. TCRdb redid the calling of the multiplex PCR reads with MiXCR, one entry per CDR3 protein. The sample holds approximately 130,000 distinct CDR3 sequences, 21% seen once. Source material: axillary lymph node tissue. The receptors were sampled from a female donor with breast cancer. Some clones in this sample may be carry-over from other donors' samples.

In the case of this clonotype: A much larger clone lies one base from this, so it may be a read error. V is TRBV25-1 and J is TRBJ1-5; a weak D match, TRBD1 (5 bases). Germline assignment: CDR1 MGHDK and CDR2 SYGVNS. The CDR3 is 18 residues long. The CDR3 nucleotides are TGTGCCAGCAGGGGGGATGGCCCGGGGTATAGGAGCAGTCAGCCCCAGCATTTT. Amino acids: CASRGDGPGYRSSQPQHF.

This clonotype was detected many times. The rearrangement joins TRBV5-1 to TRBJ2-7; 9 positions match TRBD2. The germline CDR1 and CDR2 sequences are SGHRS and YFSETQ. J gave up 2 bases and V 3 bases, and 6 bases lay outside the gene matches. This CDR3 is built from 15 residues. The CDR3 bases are TGCGCCAGCAGCTACACGACTAGCGGAACCTACGAGCAGTACTTC. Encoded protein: CASSYTTSGTYEQYF.

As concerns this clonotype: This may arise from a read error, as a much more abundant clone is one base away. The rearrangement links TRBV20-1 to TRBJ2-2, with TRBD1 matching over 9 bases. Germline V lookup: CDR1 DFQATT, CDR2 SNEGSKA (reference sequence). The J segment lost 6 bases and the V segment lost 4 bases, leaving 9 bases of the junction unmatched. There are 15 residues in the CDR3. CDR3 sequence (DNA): TGCAGTGCTATAAACCGGGACAGGGTTTCCGGGGAGCTGTTTTTT. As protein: CSAINRDRVSGELFF.